One T cell receptor (beta chain) is described in this entry. Its antigen is undetermined. Trimming at V came to 4 bases and at J to 6 bases, leaving 4 bases not matched to a gene. Germline V CDR1 and CDR2: SGDLS, YYNGEE. The CDR3 loop spans 13 amino acids. Measured with immunoSEQ multiplex PCR; TCRdb has only the in-frame clones, and not every one. This table holds 2 million to 3 million clones, 90% to 95% found once. The data were obtained in a study of shared clonotypes between healthy human individuals. Whole-study context: CD4 naive and CD4 memory each took three plates per donor, while CD8 naive took two and CD8 memory one. Regarding the study as a whole: Memory subsets generally showed smaller estimated richness than naive subsets did. Depth of sequencing was expected to influence donor clonotype sharing.

Sequences were obtained from naive CD4+ T cells sorted from blood. This sample's subset: CD45RA+ positively selected. The TCR comes from a man aged 18 to 30 in good health. The chain uses TRBV9 and TRBJ2-7; 10 nucleotides align to TRBD2. CDR3 amino acids: CASSTGLATEQYF. CDR3 in DNA: TGTGCCAGCAGCACGGGACTAGCGACCGAGCAGTACTTC.